The count of the clone carrying this T cell receptor (beta chain) is one. Its target is not known. The data were obtained in a study of shared clonotypes between healthy human individuals. Study outcomes and limitations: The authors expected sequencing depth to affect clonotype sharing among donors.

It was CD45RO-negative cells, positively selected for CCR7, that made up naive CD8 cells, with terminally differentiated effector memory CD45RA+ cells excluded. Profiling relied on immunoSEQ multiplex PCR, and the TCRdb table lists in-frame clones only, not all of them. The table includes fewer than 800,000 clones, 90% to 95% detected once. The V and J ends lost 2 bases and 8 bases respectively, with 7 bases between them. CDR3 length equals 12 residues. Germline lookup yields CDR1 SGHRS and CDR2 YFSETQ. This receptor was taken from a young man in good health. The sequenced sample was naive CD8+ T cells sorted from blood. This rearrangement joins TRBV5-1 to TRBJ2-2; D possibly corresponds to TRBD1 (6 bases). The CDR3 region is CASSLTGGELFF. In DNA, the CDR3 is TGCGCCAGCAGCTTAACAGGGGGGGAGCTGTTTTTT.